In this sample, the clone carrying this TCR beta chain turned up many times. The data were taken from a study of neurological immune-mediated disorders. The unsorted libraries were prepared from 2 million PBMCs (stored at -80 C). It was by 5'RACE with 10-nucleotide random UMIs that the cDNA was made. TCRdb re-called the 5' RACE reads through MiXCR, storing one row per CDR3 protein. The repertoire holds about 36,000 distinct CDR3 sequences, with about 9.4% as singletons. Sequencing was performed on PBMCs. This TCR was recovered from a woman aged 25 to 39 with HTLV-1-associated myelopathy (HAM/TSP).

CDR3 coding DNA: TGCAGTGCTAGAGAAAGGAGCGGGGGGACAGATACGCAGTATTTT. It is translated as CSARERSGGTDTQYF. This chain links TRBV20-1 with TRBJ2-3; 9 positions match TRBD2. Trimming removed 0 bases from V and 3 bases from J; junction bases left unmatched: 4. The CDR3 runs 15 residues. The germline CDR1 and CDR2 sequences are DFQATT and SNEGSKA (reference sequence).